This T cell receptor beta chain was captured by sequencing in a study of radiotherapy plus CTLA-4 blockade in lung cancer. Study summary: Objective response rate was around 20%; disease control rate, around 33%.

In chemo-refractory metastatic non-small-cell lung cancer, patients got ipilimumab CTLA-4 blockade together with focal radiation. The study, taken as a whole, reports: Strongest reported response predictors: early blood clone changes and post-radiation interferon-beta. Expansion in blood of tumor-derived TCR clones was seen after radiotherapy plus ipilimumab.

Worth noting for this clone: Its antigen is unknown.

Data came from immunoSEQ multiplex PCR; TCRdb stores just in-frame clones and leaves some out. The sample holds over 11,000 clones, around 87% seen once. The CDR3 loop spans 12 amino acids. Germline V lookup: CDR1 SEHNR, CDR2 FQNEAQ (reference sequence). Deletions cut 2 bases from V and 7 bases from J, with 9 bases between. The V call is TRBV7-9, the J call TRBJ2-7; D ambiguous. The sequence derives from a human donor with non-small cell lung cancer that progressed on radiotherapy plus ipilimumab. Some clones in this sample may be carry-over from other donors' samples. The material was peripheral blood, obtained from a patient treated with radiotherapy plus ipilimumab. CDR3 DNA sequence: TGTGCCAGCAGCTTACCTACCACGGAGCAGTACTTC. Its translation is CASSLPTTEQYF.